A single sample is the source of the 4 T cell receptor beta chains below, sequenced in a study of beta chain features in type 1 diabetes listed by TCRdb under 2018. Libraries came from the immunoSEQ multiplex PCR assay. The entire isolated RNA was reverse transcribed using the High Capacity cDNA Reverse Transcription Kit, and thus expressed TCRB transcripts were sequenced. This immuneACCESS table, as held by TCRdb, lists in-frame sequences with V and J called but not all clones. Of the missing ones, under half trace to an unresolved V gene in checked studies; the others have no known cause. The table for this sample lists more than 300,000 clones; more than 12% of them were counted only once. Of the sample, approximately 0.02% is held by the ten largest clones. The source material was naive CD4+ T cells from blood. The cell subset or site label corresponds to: true naive CD4+ T cells. These receptors were collected from a young woman in good health.

V usage is TRBV29-1 and J usage is TRBJ2-5; weak D call: TRBD2 (7 bases). The length of the CDR3 is 12 residues. Germline V gene sequence: CDR1 SQVTM, CDR2 ANQGSEA. V was shortened by 7 bases and J by 4 bases, with 13 bases between the two germline ends. Written as DNA, the CDR3 is TGCAGCGGCTCGGGGGGCTCAGAGACCCAGTACTTC. Translating gives CSGSGGSETQYF. Variable domain in full (rest from reference TRBV29-1 and TRBJ2-5): SAVISQKPSRDICQRGTSLTIQCQVDSQVTMMFWYRQQPGQSLTLIATANQGSEATYESGFVIDKFPISRPNLTFSTLTVSNMSPEDSSIYLCSGSGGSETQYFGPGTRLLVL.

This clone was seen a few times. This chain links TRBV30 with TRBJ1-1; possibly TRBD1 for D (6 bases). V lost 4 bases, J lost 1 base, and 13 bases lay in between. This CDR3 has 14 amino acids. Germline CDR1 GTSNPN, CDR2 SVGIG (reference sequence). DNA of the CDR3: TGTGCCTGGAATCGACAGGTCCGGAACACTGAAGCTTTCTTT. The encoded protein is CAWNRQVRNTEAFF.

The chain has TRBV28 and TRBJ1-4; TRBD1 agrees at 8 bases. J was trimmed by 0 bases and V by 4 bases; bases with no gene match: 1. The germline V gene encodes CDR1 MDHEN and CDR2 SYDVKM. CDR3 size: 15 residues. In DNA form, the CDR3 reads TGTGCCAGCAGTTCGGGACAGGCAACTAATGAAAAACTGTTTTTT. Residues: CASSSGQATNEKLFF.

This clone was seen a handful of times. V is TRBV28 and J is TRBJ2-3, with D uncertain. V lost 6 bases to trimming and J lost 2 bases, with 15 bases between them. From germline, CDR1 is MDHEN and CDR2 SYDVKM. This CDR3 is 15 amino acids long. Here the CDR3 reads CASSLRRRSTDTQYF. CDR3 in DNA: TGTGCCAGCAGCCTACGGCGGCGGTCCACAGATACGCAGTATTTT.